Below, 5 T cell receptor beta chains from the same sample are listed, as sequenced in a study of T-cell reconstitution after alpha-beta-depleted transplantation in children. Using unique molecular identifiers, the investigators prepared the TCRbeta library. MiXCR, run by TCRdb on the PCR reads, gives a single entry per CDR3 protein. The repertoire holds about 420,000 distinct CDR3 sequences, with around 15% as singletons. Sequencing was performed on PBMCs, mostly from graft donor cells, taken 360 days after TCRalphabeta/CD19-depleted stem cell transplant. These receptors were taken from a boy under two years old who had a stem cell transplant for Wiskott-Aldrich syndrome, so the T cells may come from the graft donor.

This chain uses TRBV27 with TRBJ2-3; D is ambiguous. Germline V gene sequence: CDR1 MNHEY, CDR2 SMNVEV (reference sequence). V gave up 7 bases and J gave up 2 bases, with 7 bases separating them. This CDR3 comprises 12 residues. The CDR3 sequence is CASNSATDTQYF. CDR3 sequence (DNA): TGTGCCAGCAACTCAGCCACAGATACGCAGTATTTT.

Only a few counts were recorded for this clonotype. The chain couples TRBV29-1 to TRBJ2-7, with no clear D. CDR1 is SQVTM, CDR2 ANQGSEA, per germline. V gave up 7 bases and J gave up 0 bases, with 13 bases separating them. The CDR3 is 13 amino acids. CDR3 nucleotides: TGCAGCGCCATTGGGCGGAGCTCCTACGAGCAGTACTTC. This gives the protein CSAIGRSSYEQYF.

This clonotype was recorded a few times. This chain's CDR3 is CASSLVAGVSDEQFF. The CDR3 coding sequence is TGTGCCAGCAGCTTAGTAGCGGGGGTGTCCGATGAGCAGTTCTTC. The V call is TRBV7-8, the J call TRBJ2-1, with TRBD2 identical over 9 bases. Germline V lookup: CDR1 SGHVS, CDR2 FQNEAQ. The CDR3 length is 15 residues. With 1 base clipped from V and 8 bases from J, the junction kept 6 bases outside the gene matches.

The rearrangement links TRBV7-9 to TRBJ2-7, with D possibly matching TRBD2 (5 bases). Trimming removed 4 bases from V and 4 bases from J, with 14 bases in between. The CDR3 runs to 14 residues. Germline-derived CDR1 and CDR2 are SEHNR and FQNEAQ (reference sequence). The CDR3 sequence: CASSSRGPVYEQYF. The CDR3 bases are TGTGCCAGCAGCTCTCGGGGTCCAGTTTACGAGCAGTACTTC.

The J gene is TRBJ2-5, the V gene TRBV20-1; no clear D gene. CDR3 length: 13 residues. Germline V lookup: CDR1 DFQATT, CDR2 SNEGSKA (reference sequence). V was shortened by 3 bases and J by 5 bases, with 13 bases between the two germline ends. The CDR3 here is CSASESLGETQYF. The CDR3 bases are TGCAGTGCTAGCGAGTCTTTGGGGGAGACCCAGTACTTC.